This TCR beta chain was observed in a study of blood T cell repertoires in COVID-19. Turning to the study itself: Nucleic acid was either cDNA or gDNA, and it came from T cells, B-cell-depleted T cells, or PBMCs.

Methods used by the authors: The assay estimated nucleated cells by amplifying reference gene primers. TCRdb keeps only in-frame clones here, not all; method: immunoSEQ multiplex PCR. Clonal size and the V and J genes are those of that table, whereas D and trimming came from the DNA. Among roughly 200,000 clones, under 90% were seen once, and the ten largest hold about a sixth. CDR1 SGHTA and CDR2 FQGNSA come from the germline V gene. V was pared by 4 bases and J by 10 bases, with 12 bases of the junction left unmatched. The CDR3 contains 16 residues. The sequenced sample was peripheral blood. The source is a woman older than 75 with active or convalescent COVID-19. V and J are TRBV7-2 and TRBJ2-1, with 11 bases aligning to TRBD2. CDR3 DNA: TGTGCCAGCAGCTCGGCCGGGGCTAGCGGGAGGCGGGAGCAGTTCTTC. This codes for CASSSAGASGRREQFF.